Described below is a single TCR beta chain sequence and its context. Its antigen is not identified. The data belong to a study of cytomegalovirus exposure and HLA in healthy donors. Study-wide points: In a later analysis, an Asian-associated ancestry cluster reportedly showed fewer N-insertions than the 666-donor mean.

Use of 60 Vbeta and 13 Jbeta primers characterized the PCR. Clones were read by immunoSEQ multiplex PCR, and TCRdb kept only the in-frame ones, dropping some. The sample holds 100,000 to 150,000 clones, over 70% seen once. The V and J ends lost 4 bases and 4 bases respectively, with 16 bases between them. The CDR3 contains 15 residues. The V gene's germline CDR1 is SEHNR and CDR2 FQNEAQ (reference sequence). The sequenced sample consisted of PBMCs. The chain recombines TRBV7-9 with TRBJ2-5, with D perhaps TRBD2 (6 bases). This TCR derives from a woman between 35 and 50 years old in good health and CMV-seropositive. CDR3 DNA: TGTGCCAGCAGCTCAGCTTCCGACGGGAGAGAGACCCAGTACTTC. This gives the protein CASSSASDGRETQYF.